This T cell receptor beta chain was found in a study of T-cell reconstitution after alpha-beta-depleted transplantation in children. Details on this clonotype: The target antigen is unknown.

Unique molecular identifiers were incorporated when the TCRbeta library was constructed. TCRdb reanalysed the PCR reads using MiXCR and keeps one entry per CDR3 protein. In the table there are about 980,000 distinct CDR3 sequences, about 29% of which are singletons. Study-wide findings and caveats: Once a year had passed after transplant, T-cell counts and diversity came mostly from newly produced T cells. About two months after transplant, alpha-beta T cells reportedly came from several hundred expanded graft clones. Several patients had high TCRbeta diversity at day 60; it came from surviving recipient T cells and thymic progenitors.

The receptor was isolated from a boy under two years old who had a stem cell transplant for SCID, so the T cells may come from the graft donor. Sample: PBMCs, mostly from graft donor cells, taken 360 days after TCRalphabeta/CD19-depleted stem cell transplant.

The CDR3 is CSADRGPGTGELFF. DNA for the CDR3: TGCAGTGCTGACAGGGGGCCGGGCACCGGGGAGCTGTTTTTT. The chain carries TRBV20-1 and TRBJ2-2, with 10 bases lining up with TRBD1. Losses at the gene ends were 5 bases for V and 4 bases for J; bases not matched to a gene: 4. The CDR3 is 14 residues long. Per the germline V gene, CDR1 is DFQATT and CDR2 is SNEGSKA (reference sequence).